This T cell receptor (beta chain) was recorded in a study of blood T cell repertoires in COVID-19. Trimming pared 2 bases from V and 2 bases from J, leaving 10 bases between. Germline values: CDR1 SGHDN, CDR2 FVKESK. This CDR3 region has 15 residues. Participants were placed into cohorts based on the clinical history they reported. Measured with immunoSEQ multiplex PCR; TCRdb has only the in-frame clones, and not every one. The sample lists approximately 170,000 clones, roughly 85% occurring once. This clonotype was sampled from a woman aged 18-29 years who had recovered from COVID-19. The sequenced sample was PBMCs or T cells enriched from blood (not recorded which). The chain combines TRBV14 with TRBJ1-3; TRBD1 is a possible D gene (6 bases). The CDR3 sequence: CASSQHTGTGNTIYF. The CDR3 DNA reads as TGTGCCAGCAGCCAACACACAGGGACTGGAAACACCATATATTTT.